The 8 T cell receptor beta chains listed next were all sequenced from one sample in a study of blood T cell repertoires in COVID-19. Assay: immunoSEQ multiplex PCR; the TCRdb copy retains only in-frame clones and omits some. The sample carries about 54,000 clones, roughly four fifths recorded once. The sample consisted of peripheral blood. Every receptor here comes from a human donor in a cohort sampled during active or convalescent COVID-19.

This chain links TRBV7-8 with TRBJ2-5, with D possibly being TRBD1 (7 bases). Germline V gene data show CDR1 as SGHVS and CDR2 as FQNEAQ. CDR3 length: 14 amino acids. V was shortened by 8 bases and J by 5 bases, with 18 bases between the two germline ends. This CDR3 is CASARGAMRETQYF. Written as DNA, the CDR3 is TGTGCCAGCGCCAGGGGGGCCATGAGGGAGACCCAGTACTTC.

This clone was recorded once. The chain couples TRBV11-3 to TRBJ2-3; perhaps TRBD2 as D (5 bases). The ends were cut back, 6 bases at V and 6 bases at J, with 13 bases in the middle. The CDR3 consists of 13 residues. Germline V gene sequence: CDR1 SGHNT, CDR2 YENEEA. The CDR3 DNA reads TGTGCCAGCAGTCCCGGACCGGGGGATACGCAGTATTTT. Encoded protein: CASSPGPGDTQYF.

The V gene is TRBV3-1 (or the pseudogene TRBV3-2), the J gene TRBJ1-2, with D possibly being TRBD1 (6 bases). CDR3 length: 16 amino acids. V lost 1 base to trimming and J lost 2 bases, with 14 bases between them. CDR1 and CDR2 (germline): LGHDT, YNNKEL (reference sequence). In nucleotides, the CDR3 is TGTGCCAGCAGCCAAGCCCCGGGACACTTCAACTATGGCTACACCTTC. Translated, it gives CASSQAPGHFNYGYTF.

The rearrangement joins TRBV3-1 (or the pseudogene TRBV3-2) to TRBJ1-4, with a weak D call TRBD1 (6 bases). Germline V gives CDR1 LGHDT, CDR2 YNNKEL (reference sequence). This CDR3 region has 15 residues. With 5 bases removed from V and 15 bases from J, the gap between germline ends came to 25 bases. CDR3 nucleotide sequence: TGTGCCAGCAGCGGCCGGGACACAGATCGATGGCGAGTGTTTTTT. It specifies CASSGRDTDRWRVFF.

This chain joins TRBV10-3 and TRBJ1-5; tentatively, D is TRBD1 (5 bases). Trimming shortened V by 6 bases and J by 5 bases, and 11 bases separated the two germline ends. Germline V lookup: CDR1 ENHRY, CDR2 SYGVKD. This CDR3 spans 13 amino acids. CDR3 sequence (DNA): TGTGCCATCAGCCCGACAGCAGATCAGCCCCAGCATTTT. Translating gives CAISPTADQPQHF.

The chain carries TRBV5-1 and TRBJ2-5; TRBD2 matches 12 bases. Unmatched junction bases numbered 5, after V lost 1 base and J lost 1 base. The CDR3 has 17 residues. Germline CDR1 is SGHRS and CDR2 is YFSETQ. This CDR3 reads CASSLSLAGGPQETQYF. CDR3 bases: TGCGCCAGCAGCTTGTCCCTAGCGGGGGGGCCCCAAGAGACCCAGTACTTC.

The CDR3 loop is CASSHPSEGKHGYTF. The CDR3 DNA reads TGTGCCAGCAGCCACCCCTCAGAGGGAAAGCATGGCTACACCTTC. The chain couples TRBV3-1 (or the pseudogene TRBV3-2) to TRBJ1-2; D ambiguous. V was clipped by 3 bases and J by 6 bases, with 17 bases between them. Germline CDR1 LGHDT, CDR2 YNNKEL (reference sequence). The CDR3 extends over 15 amino acids.

The chain recombines TRBV13 with TRBJ1-2, with 7 bases identical to TRBD1. CDR3 size: 15 residues. Germline lookup yields CDR1 PRHDT and CDR2 FYEKMQ (reference sequence). V lost 0 bases to trimming and J lost 8 bases; unmatched junction nucleotides: 9. CDR3 amino acids: CASSLGQWAGGGYTF. In nucleotides, the CDR3 is TGTGCCAGCAGCTTAGGCCAATGGGCAGGGGGAGGCTACACCTTC.